Each of the 24 T cell receptor beta chains below was sequenced from the same sample in a study of T cell clusters in autoimmune cytopenias. One tube held mixed TRB-A and TRB-B primer pools for touch-down PCR. TCRdb re-called the multiplex PCR reads and shows each CDR3 protein once, DNA omitted. This sample carries 5,200 or so distinct CDR3 sequences, with roughly 35% going to the ten biggest clones. Tens of thousands of genome equivalents of blood DNA were amplified for TRB. This same sample was also taken into another study, of T cell repertoires in aging, cancer and after chemotherapy.

Sample: peripheral blood. These receptors were collected from a human donor in good health.

This clonotype is labeled medium-sized based on frequency. The J gene is TRBJ1-3, the V gene TRBV11-1. This CDR3 contains 14 residues. Germline V gene sequence: CDR1 SGHAT, CDR2 FQDESV (reference sequence). This CDR3 is CASSPTDSGNTIYF.

Judged by frequency, this clonotype is medium-sized. The chain uses TRBV19 and TRBJ2-2; TCRdb designates TRBD1, a call that cannot be tested without DNA. Germline V gene lookup returns CDR1 LNHDA and CDR2 SQIVND (reference sequence). This CDR3 comprises 16 residues. CDR3 in amino acids: CASSSTGGELVGELFF.

V is TRBV6-1 and J is TRBJ1-3; TCRdb calls TRBD1, which cannot be checked without DNA. The CDR3 is made up of 14 amino acids. Germline V CDR1 and CDR2: MNHNS, SASEGT. CDR3 amino acids: CASSPTGTGNTIYF.

This chain uses TRBV6-5 with TRBJ1-1; TCRdb gives TRBD1 as the D gene, but with no DNA this cannot be confirmed. Germline V gene data show CDR1 as MNHEY and CDR2 as SVGAGI. The CDR3 runs 14 residues. The CDR3 sequence: CASSPQGAGTEAFF.

The chain carries TRBV20-1 and TRBJ2-3; TCRdb calls TRBD2, which cannot be checked without DNA. CDR3 length: 14 amino acids. The germline gives CDR1 DFQATT, CDR2 SNEGSKA (reference sequence). CDR3: CSANTRAERGTQYF.

This clonotype is identified as medium-sized from frequency. The chain is built from TRBV6-1 and TRBJ2-6. The CDR3 has 14 amino acids. Germline assignment: CDR1 MNHNS and CDR2 SASEGT. CDR3 sequence reads: CASSDNSGANVLTF.

Frequency places this clonotype as medium-sized (0.01 to 0.1%). V and J are TRBV6-1 and TRBJ2-7; without DNA, the TCRdb call of TRBD1 cannot be checked. Germline V gene lookup returns CDR1 MNHNS and CDR2 SASEGT. The CDR3 covers 15 residues. This CDR3 is CASSDREAGSYEQYF.

The CDR3 protein is CASSSAGAKNIQYF. This chain connects TRBV7-9 to TRBJ2-4; the TCRdb call, TRBD1, lacks DNA for checking. The germline V gene has CDR1 SEHNR and CDR2 FQNEAQ (reference sequence). CDR3 length: 14 residues.

This rearrangement joins TRBV18 to TRBJ2-7. Looked up from germline, CDR1 is KGHSH and CDR2 is LQKENI. The CDR3 runs 12 residues. CDR3 loop: CASSPALHEQYF.

The chain combines TRBV28 with TRBJ2-2. This CDR3 has 13 amino acids. Germline assignment: CDR1 MDHEN and CDR2 SYDVKM. The CDR3 loop reads CASSLIDTGELFF.

By frequency, this clonotype registers medium-sized. This chain joins TRBV5-6 and TRBJ2-2; TCRdb picks TRBD1, but there is no DNA to check that call. The CDR3 runs 14 residues. Germline lookup yields CDR1 SGHDT and CDR2 YYEEEE. The CDR3 reads CASSWQGWAGELFF.

The chain joins TRBV5-4 to TRBJ2-7; TCRdb selects TRBD1, and the lack of DNA leaves this call unchecked. The CDR3 is 15 amino acids. Per the germline V gene, CDR1 is SGHNT and CDR2 is YYREEE (reference sequence). CDR3: CASSPGTEVTYEQYF.

According to its frequency, this clonotype is medium-sized. The V call is TRBV29-1, the J call TRBJ2-7; the D call from TCRdb, TRBD1, cannot be confirmed without DNA. Per germline, CDR1 SQVTM and CDR2 ANQGSEA. CDR3 length: 13 residues. The CDR3 region is CSVAGQARGEQYF.

Judged by frequency, this clonotype is medium-sized (0.01 to 0.1%). The rearrangement links TRBV29-1 to TRBJ1-2. From germline, CDR1 is SQVTM and CDR2 ANQGSEA. The CDR3 loop spans 13 amino acids. The CDR3 region is CSVLDGAYYGYTF.

Its frequency marks this clonotype as medium-sized (0.01 to 0.1%). V gene TRBV19 combines with J gene TRBJ2-5; TCRdb's D gene call, TRBD2, goes unchecked for lack of DNA. CDR1 and CDR2 (germline): LNHDA, SQIVND (reference sequence). The CDR3 is 13 amino acids. The CDR3: CASSIALARTQYF.

The chain is built from TRBV27 and TRBJ2-7; absent DNA, TCRdb's TRBD1 call cannot be checked. Germline V gene lookup returns CDR1 MNHEY and CDR2 SMNVEV (reference sequence). The CDR3 extends over 16 amino acids. The CDR3: CASSLKAAGGFHEQYF.

In terms of frequency, this clonotype is medium-sized (0.01 to 0.1%). This rearrangement joins TRBV18 to TRBJ2-3. CDR3 size: 12 residues. CDR1 and CDR2 from the germline V gene are KGHSH and LQKENI. The CDR3 loop is CASSPGPDTQYF.

Considering frequency, this clonotype is medium-sized (0.01 to 0.1%). V and J are TRBV30 and TRBJ2-5; TCRdb names TRBD1, which stays unverified in the absence of DNA. Per germline, CDR1 GTSNPN and CDR2 SVGIG (reference sequence). The CDR3 sequence is 12 residues long. CDR3 loop: CAWTRLGETQYF.

This rearrangement joins TRBV5-4 to TRBJ1-2; TCRdb outputs TRBD1, but without DNA this stays unchecked. There are 14 residues in the CDR3. Germline assignment: CDR1 SGHNT and CDR2 YYREEE (reference sequence). The CDR3 is CASSKDPLGYGYTF.

Measured by frequency, this clonotype is medium-sized (0.01 to 0.1%). This chain uses TRBV18 with TRBJ2-3; no DNA is available, so the TRBD2 call from TCRdb remains unchecked. Germline V gene sequence: CDR1 KGHSH, CDR2 LQKENI. The CDR3 has 15 amino acids. Here the CDR3 reads CASSPGRISTDTQYF.

The rearrangement uses TRBV6-5 and TRBJ2-2. This CDR3 has 14 amino acids. Germline V lookup: CDR1 MNHEY, CDR2 SVGAGI. Here the CDR3 reads CASRSQQNTGELFF.

This clonotype counts as medium-sized (0.01 to 0.1%) by frequency. The chain is built from TRBV19 and TRBJ2-1; lacking DNA, the TRBD2 call made by TCRdb goes unchecked. Germline V CDR1 and CDR2: LNHDA, SQIVND (reference sequence). The CDR3 is made up of 16 amino acids. CDR3 sequence: CASQQGVLAGESEQFF.

V and J are TRBV19 and TRBJ2-5; TCRdb designates TRBD2, a call that cannot be tested without DNA. CDR3 length equals 16 residues. CDR1 and CDR2 (germline): LNHDA, SQIVND (reference sequence). The chain's CDR3 is CASSLEGAGGGETQYF.

V gene TRBV6-2 or TRBV6-3 combines with J gene TRBJ1-2. Germline lookup yields CDR1 MNHEY and CDR2 SVGEGT. This CDR3 comprises 14 residues. CDR3 in amino acids: CASSYPALNYGYTF.